One and the same sample provided the 18 T cell receptor beta chains below, sequenced in a study of CD8 T cells in ankylosing spondylitis. Overall study results and limits: Characteristic, it appeared, of ankylosing spondylitis blood was a TCR beta motif of 7 or 8 highly homologous variants.

TCRdb recomputed calls from the 5' RACE reads with MiXCR, one row per CDR3 protein. Seen here are 500,000 to 650,000 distinct CDR3 sequences, under 5.5% observed once, and the top ten hold under 4.5%. Antigens for these TCRs are unknown. The specimen was blood, either unsorted or a sorted T cell fraction (not recorded which). The receptor source for this set is a male donor with ankylosing spondylitis.

This clonotype has at least ten counts. The chain joins TRBV29-1 to TRBJ1-5; D is perhaps TRBD1 (5 bases). The ends were cut back, 4 bases at V and 1 base at J, with 14 bases in the middle. Germline lookup yields CDR1 SQVTM and CDR2 ANQGSEA. The CDR3 contains 15 residues. The CDR3, as DNA: TGCAGCGTTGTCTTCCGGGGCGGGAGCAATCAGCCCCAGCATTTT. It codes for CSVVFRGGSNQPQHF.

This clonotype came up many times. The CDR3 reads CASSLESLRNTIYF. The CDR3, as DNA: TGCGCCAGCAGCTTGGAGTCACTTCGAAACACCATATATTTT. The V gene is TRBV5-1, the J gene TRBJ1-3; D uncertain. V was trimmed by 0 bases and J by 5 bases, leaving 9 bases between them. CDR3 length: 14 amino acids. Germline V gene lookup returns CDR1 SGHRS and CDR2 YFSETQ. The full variable domain, with the rest looked up from reference TRBV5-1 and TRBJ1-3, is KAGVTQTPRYLIKTRGQQVTLSCSPISGHRSVSWYQQTPGQGLQFLFEYFSETQRNKGNFPGRFSGRQFSNSRSEMNVSTLELGDSALYLCASSLESLRNTIYFGEGSWLTVV.

This clonotype has ten or more counts. The rearrangement uses TRBV7-2 and TRBJ2-5, with D tentatively TRBD1 or TRBD2 (5 bases each). The CDR3 covers 16 residues. Germline CDR1 is SGHTA and CDR2 is FQGNSA. V gave up 4 bases and J gave up 3 bases, with 18 bases separating them. CDR3 coding DNA: TGTGCCAGCAGCTATAACTCCGGGACGGTAAAAGAGACCCAGTACTTC. Protein product: CASSYNSGTVKETQYF.

This clonotype appeared a single time. One base away lies a much larger clone, so this may be a sequencing read error. V and J are TRBV12-3 or TRBV12-4 and TRBJ2-2; maybe TRBD1 (6 bases). V was shortened by 5 bases and J by 1 base, with 11 bases between the two germline ends. The CDR3 is 15 residues long. CDR3 region: CASSGTRENTGELFF. In nucleotides, the CDR3 is TGTGCCAGCAGTGGGACACGGGAGAACACCGGGGAGCTGTTTTTT.

This clonotype occurred many times. V gene TRBV10-3 combines with J gene TRBJ2-1; TRBD1 or TRBD2 may be the D gene (6 bases each). CDR1 is ENHRY, CDR2 SYGVKD, per germline. The CDR3 runs to 16 residues. Deletions cut 6 bases from V and 4 bases from J, with 19 bases between. CDR3 sequence reads: CAIRTQQGGIYNEQFF. For the CDR3, the DNA is TGTGCCATCAGGACACAACAGGGCGGGATTTACAATGAGCAGTTCTTC.

At least ten counts were recorded for this clonotype. J is TRBJ2-5 and V is TRBV5-1; 10 bases are a match to TRBD2. The CDR3 has 14 residues. CDR1 is SGHRS and CDR2 is YFSETQ in the germline V gene. The V gene end was trimmed by 4 bases and the J gene end by 5 bases; junction bases not matched to a gene: 5. CDR3 nucleotide sequence: TGCGCCAGCAGCAAAGGACTAGCGGCGGAGACCCAGTACTTC. It encodes CASSKGLAAETQYF.

This rearrangement joins TRBV28 to TRBJ1-5, with D uncertain. The CDR3 consists of 11 residues. Trimming left V 6 bases short and J 4 bases short, with 4 bases between. CDR1 is MDHEN and CDR2 is SYDVKM in the germline V gene. Here the CDR3 DNA reads TGTGCCAGCAGGCGAAATCAGCCCCAGCATTTT. Amino acid sequence: CASRRNQPQHF.

Many counts were recorded for this clonotype. The chain is built from TRBV5-1 and TRBJ2-1; 15 nucleotides agree with TRBD2. From germline, CDR1 is SGHRS and CDR2 YFSETQ. The CDR3 is made up of 19 amino acids. The ends lost 4 bases at V and 1 base at J; junction bases unmatched: 9. The CDR3 nucleotides are TGCGCCAGCAGCAACCGAGGACTAGCGGGAGGGGGATCCTACAATGAGCAGTTCTTC. This encodes CASSNRGLAGGGSYNEQFF.

The table lists this clonotype with many counts. J is TRBJ1-2 and V is TRBV12-3 or TRBV12-4, with D possibly matching TRBD1 (5 bases). The V and J ends lost 6 bases and 2 bases respectively, with 16 bases between them. CDR3 length: 15 amino acids. The CDR3 DNA sequence: TGTGCCAGCAGCAGGACCGGGACCCCCAACTATGGCTACACCTTC. It is translated as CASSRTGTPNYGYTF.

This sequence joins TRBV20-1 and TRBJ2-3; no clear D. Trimming removed 5 bases from V and 10 bases from J, with 22 bases in between. CDR1 and CDR2 (germline): DFQATT, SNEGSKA (reference sequence). This CDR3 spans 14 amino acids. The CDR3 nucleotides are TGCAGTGCTGGTAGACCGGGCTTCACGGATGCGCAGTATTTT. Residues: CSAGRPGFTDAQYF.

This sequence joins TRBV30 and TRBJ1-5, with a weak D call TRBD1 (5 bases). Germline V CDR1 and CDR2: GTSNPN, SVGIG (reference sequence). Trimming pared 2 bases from V and 4 bases from J, leaving 15 bases between. The CDR3 spans 15 residues. The DNA of the CDR3 is TGTGCCTGGAGTAGGATGGGGGGGTGGAATCAGCCCCAGCATTTT. This encodes CAWSRMGGWNQPQHF.

This clonotype occurred many times. The chain joins TRBV20-1 to TRBJ2-7; weak D call: TRBD2 (6 bases). The V gene lost 4 bases and the J gene lost 7 bases, with 14 bases spanning the gap. This CDR3 has 12 amino acids. Germline CDR1 DFQATT, CDR2 SNEGSKA (reference sequence). This chain's CDR3 is CSAISGFGEQYF. CDR3 nucleotide sequence: TGCAGTGCTATTAGCGGTTTCGGAGAGCAGTACTTC.

The chain uses TRBV5-5 and TRBJ2-2; D remains ambiguous. Germline V gene sequence: CDR1 SGHKS, CDR2 YYEKEE (reference sequence). The CDR3 has 13 residues. V was cut by 4 bases and J by 5 bases, with 9 bases left in between. DNA for the CDR3: TGTGCCAGCAGCGTTATCATGACCGGGGAGCTGTTTTTT. Its protein product is CASSVIMTGELFF.

This clonotype was observed at least ten times. J is TRBJ2-2 and V is TRBV4-2; 7 nucleotides align to TRBD1. Per germline, CDR1 LGHNA and CDR2 YNFKEQ. V lost 4 bases, J lost 2 bases, and 4 bases stayed unmatched. CDR3 length: 15 amino acids. DNA for the CDR3: TGTGCCAGCAGCCTGACAGGGATAAACACCGGGGAGCTGTTTTTT. Translating gives CASSLTGINTGELFF.

This clonotype was picked up many times. The rearrangement links TRBV20-1 to TRBJ1-1, with 9 positions matching TRBD1. Germline V gene sequence: CDR1 DFQATT, CDR2 SNEGSKA (reference sequence). CDR3 size: 14 residues. Unmatched junction bases numbered 7, after V lost 3 bases and J lost 5 bases. The CDR3 nucleotides read TGCAGTGCTAGTTTATCCGGGACAGGGACTGAAGCTTTCTTT. This gives the protein CSASLSGTGTEAFF.

This clonotype was counted at least ten times. The chain recombines TRBV7-2 with TRBJ2-3, with 7 positions matching TRBD1. This CDR3 region has 13 residues. Unmatched junction bases numbered 7, after V lost 5 bases and J lost 8 bases. Germline CDR1 and CDR2: SGHTA and FQGNSA. The CDR3 reads CASSDRVIVTQYF. The CDR3 DNA sequence: TGTGCCAGCAGCGACAGGGTTATCGTTACGCAGTATTTT.

This clonotype has ten or more counts. The genes are TRBV20-1 and TRBJ1-4, with D unclear. From germline, CDR1 is DFQATT and CDR2 SNEGSKA (reference sequence). The CDR3 runs 14 residues. Trimming shortened V by 2 bases and J by 8 bases, and 15 bases separated the two germline ends. The CDR3 region has the DNA TGCAGTGCTAGACCCCGGGAGGTTGAAGAAAAACTGTTTTTT. As protein: CSARPREVEEKLFF.

This clonotype was counted many times. This chain uses TRBV5-1 with TRBJ2-7; TRBD2 matches 11 bases. Per germline, CDR1 SGHRS and CDR2 YFSETQ. The CDR3 has 19 residues. Trimming cost V 4 bases and J 4 bases; bases outside gene matches: 19. CDR3 region: CASSRWISVTSGTRYEQYF. The CDR3 DNA reads as TGCGCCAGCAGCCGGTGGATATCAGTGACTAGCGGGACGAGGTACGAGCAGTACTTC.